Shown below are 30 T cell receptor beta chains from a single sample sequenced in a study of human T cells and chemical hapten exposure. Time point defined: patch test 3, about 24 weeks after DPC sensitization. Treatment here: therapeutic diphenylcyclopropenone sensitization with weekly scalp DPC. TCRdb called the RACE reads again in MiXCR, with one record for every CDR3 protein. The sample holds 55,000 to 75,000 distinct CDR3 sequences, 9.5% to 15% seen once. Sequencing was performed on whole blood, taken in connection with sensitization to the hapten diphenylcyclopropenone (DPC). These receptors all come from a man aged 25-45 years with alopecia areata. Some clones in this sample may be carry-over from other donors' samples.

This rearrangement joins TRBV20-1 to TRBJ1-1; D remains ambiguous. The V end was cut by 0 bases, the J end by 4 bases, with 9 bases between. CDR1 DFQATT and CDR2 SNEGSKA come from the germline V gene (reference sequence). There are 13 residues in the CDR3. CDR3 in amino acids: CSARDGRPTEAFF. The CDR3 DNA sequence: TGCAGTGCTAGAGATGGCAGACCCACTGAAGCTTTCTTT.

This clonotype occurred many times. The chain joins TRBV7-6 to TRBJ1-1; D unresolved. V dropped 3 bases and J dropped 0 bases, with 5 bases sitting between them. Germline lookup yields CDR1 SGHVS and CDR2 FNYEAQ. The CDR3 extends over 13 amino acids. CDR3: CASSFGLNTEAFF. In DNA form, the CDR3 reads TGTGCCAGCAGCTTCGGGCTGAACACTGAAGCTTTCTTT.

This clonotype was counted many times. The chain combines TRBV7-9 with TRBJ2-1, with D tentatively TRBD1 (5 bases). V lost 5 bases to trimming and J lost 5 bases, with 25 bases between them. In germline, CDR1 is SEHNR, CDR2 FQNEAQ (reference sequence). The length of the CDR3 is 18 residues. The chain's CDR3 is CASSPIKGLLARNNEQFF. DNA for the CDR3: TGTGCCAGCAGCCCTATAAAGGGGCTCCTGGCCCGTAACAATGAGCAGTTCTTC.

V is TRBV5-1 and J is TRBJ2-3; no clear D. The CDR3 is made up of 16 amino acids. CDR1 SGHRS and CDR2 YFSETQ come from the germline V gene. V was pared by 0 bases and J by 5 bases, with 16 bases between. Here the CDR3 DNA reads TGCGCCAGCAGCTTGGTAGGCACCCTCCCAGGAGATACGCAGTATTTT. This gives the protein CASSLVGTLPGDTQYF.

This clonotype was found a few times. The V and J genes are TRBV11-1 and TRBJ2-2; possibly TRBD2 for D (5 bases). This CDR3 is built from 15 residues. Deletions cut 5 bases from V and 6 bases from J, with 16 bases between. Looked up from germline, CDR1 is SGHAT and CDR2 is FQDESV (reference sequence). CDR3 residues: CASSPLGEAAGELFF. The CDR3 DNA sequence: TGTGCCAGCAGCCCCCTGGGAGAGGCTGCCGGGGAGCTGTTTTTT.

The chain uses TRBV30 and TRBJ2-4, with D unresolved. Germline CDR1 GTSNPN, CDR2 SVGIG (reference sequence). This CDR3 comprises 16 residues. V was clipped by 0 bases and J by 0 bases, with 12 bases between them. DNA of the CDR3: TGTGCCTGGAGTGTACGGCCGACCCTAGCCAAAAACATTCAGTACTTC. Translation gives CAWSVRPTLAKNIQYF.

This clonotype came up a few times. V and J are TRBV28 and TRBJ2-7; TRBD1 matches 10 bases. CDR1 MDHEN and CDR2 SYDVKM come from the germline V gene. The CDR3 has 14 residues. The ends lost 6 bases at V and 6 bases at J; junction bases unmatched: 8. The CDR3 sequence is CASSPGTGVGEQYF. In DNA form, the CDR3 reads TGTGCCAGCAGCCCCGGGACAGGGGTCGGCGAGCAGTACTTC. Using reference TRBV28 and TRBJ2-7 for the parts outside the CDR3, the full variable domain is DVKVTQSSRYLVKRTGEKVFLECVQDMDHENMFWYRQDPGLGLRLIYFSYDVKMKEKGDIPEGYSVSREKKERFSLILESASTNQTSMYLCASSPGTGVGEQYFGPGTRLTVT.

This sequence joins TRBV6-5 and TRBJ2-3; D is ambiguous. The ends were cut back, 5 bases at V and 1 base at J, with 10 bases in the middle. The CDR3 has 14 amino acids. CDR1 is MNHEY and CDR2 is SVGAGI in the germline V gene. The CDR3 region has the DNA TGTGCCAGCAGTCGCTCGGGTGGCACAGATACGCAGTATTTT. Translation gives CASSRSGGTDTQYF.

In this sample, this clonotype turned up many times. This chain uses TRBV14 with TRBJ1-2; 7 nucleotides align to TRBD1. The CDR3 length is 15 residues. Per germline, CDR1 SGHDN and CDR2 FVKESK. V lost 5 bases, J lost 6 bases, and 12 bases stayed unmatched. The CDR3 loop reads CASSYRDSFFNGYTF. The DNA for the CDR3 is TGTGCCAGCAGCTATCGGGACAGTTTCTTCAATGGCTACACCTTC.

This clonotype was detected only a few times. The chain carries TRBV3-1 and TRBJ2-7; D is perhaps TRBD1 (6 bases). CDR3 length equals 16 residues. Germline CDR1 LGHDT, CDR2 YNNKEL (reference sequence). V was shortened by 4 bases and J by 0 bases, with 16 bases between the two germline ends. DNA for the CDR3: TGTGCCAGCAGCCCCCGGAAGGGGGTTTACTCCTACGAGCAGTACTTC. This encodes CASSPRKGVYSYEQYF.

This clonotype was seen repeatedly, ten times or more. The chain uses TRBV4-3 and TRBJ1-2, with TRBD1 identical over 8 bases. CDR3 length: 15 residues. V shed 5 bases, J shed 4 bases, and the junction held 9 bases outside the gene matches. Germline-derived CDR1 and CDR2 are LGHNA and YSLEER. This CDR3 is CASSERQGSSYGYTF. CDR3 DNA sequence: TGCGCCAGCAGCGAACGACAGGGGTCGTCCTATGGCTACACCTTC.

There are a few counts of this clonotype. CDR3 protein: CASAEEGGYHEQFF. CDR3 nucleotide sequence: TGTGCCAGTGCCGAGGAAGGTGGATACCATGAGCAGTTCTTC. The genes are TRBV19 and TRBJ2-1; unclear D gene. The CDR3 extends over 14 amino acids. Trimming took 8 bases from V and 8 from J, leaving 19 bases between them. Germline V CDR1 and CDR2: LNHDA, SQIVND (reference sequence).

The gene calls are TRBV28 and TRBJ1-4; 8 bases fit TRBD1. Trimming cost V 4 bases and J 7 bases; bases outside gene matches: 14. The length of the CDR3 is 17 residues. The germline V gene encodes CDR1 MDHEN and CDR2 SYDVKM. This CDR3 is CASSSYRDRGPSEKLFF. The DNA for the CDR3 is TGTGCCAGCAGTTCCTACCGAGACAGGGGTCCTAGTGAAAAACTGTTTTTT.

The DNA for the CDR3 is TGTGCCAGCAGTTACGAATTAGACACGGCTTCCTACGAGCAGTACTTC. This sequence encodes CASSYELDTASYEQYF. J is TRBJ2-7 and V is TRBV6-5; D is uncertain. The germline gives CDR1 MNHEY, CDR2 SVGAGI. The V and J ends lost 2 bases and 1 base respectively, with 15 bases between them. The CDR3 has 16 residues.

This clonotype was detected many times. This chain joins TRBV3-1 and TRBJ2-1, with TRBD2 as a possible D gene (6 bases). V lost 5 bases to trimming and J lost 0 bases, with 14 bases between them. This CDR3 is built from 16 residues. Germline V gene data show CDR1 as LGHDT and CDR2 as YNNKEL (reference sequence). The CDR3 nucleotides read TGTGCCAGCAGCTTCTATAGCGGTAGCTCCTACAATGAGCAGTTCTTC. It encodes CASSFYSGSSYNEQFF.

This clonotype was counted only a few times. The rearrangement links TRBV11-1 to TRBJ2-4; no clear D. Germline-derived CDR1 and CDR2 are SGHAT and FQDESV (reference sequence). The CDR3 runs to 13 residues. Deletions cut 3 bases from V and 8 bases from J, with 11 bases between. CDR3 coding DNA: TGTGCCAGCAGCTTTAGGTCCGTAGACATTCAGTACTTC. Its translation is CASSFRSVDIQYF.

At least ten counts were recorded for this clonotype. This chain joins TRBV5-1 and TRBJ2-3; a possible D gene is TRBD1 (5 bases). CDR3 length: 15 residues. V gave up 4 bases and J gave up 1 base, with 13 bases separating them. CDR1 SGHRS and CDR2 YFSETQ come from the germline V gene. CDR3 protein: CASSAQGIGTDTQYF. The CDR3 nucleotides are TGCGCCAGCAGCGCCCAGGGTATTGGCACAGATACGCAGTATTTT.

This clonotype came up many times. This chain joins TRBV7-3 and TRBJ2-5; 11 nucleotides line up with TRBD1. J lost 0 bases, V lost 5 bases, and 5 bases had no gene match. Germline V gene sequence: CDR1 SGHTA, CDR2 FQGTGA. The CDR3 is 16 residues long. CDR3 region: CASSRTGGRYQETQYF. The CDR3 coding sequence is TGTGCCAGCAGCCGGACAGGGGGCCGGTACCAAGAGACCCAGTACTTC.

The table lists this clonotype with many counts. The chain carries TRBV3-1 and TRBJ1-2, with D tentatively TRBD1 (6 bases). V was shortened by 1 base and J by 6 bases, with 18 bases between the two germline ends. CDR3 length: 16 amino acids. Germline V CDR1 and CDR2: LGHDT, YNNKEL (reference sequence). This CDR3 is CASSQGGGARLHGYTF. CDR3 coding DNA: TGTGCCAGCAGCCAAGGTGGGGGCGCGAGGCTTCATGGCTACACCTTC.

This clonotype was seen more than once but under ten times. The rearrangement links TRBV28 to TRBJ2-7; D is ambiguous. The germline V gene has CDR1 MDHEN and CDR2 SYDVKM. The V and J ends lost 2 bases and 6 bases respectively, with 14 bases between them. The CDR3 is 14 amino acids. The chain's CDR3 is CASSLEAIGREQYF. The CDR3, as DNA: TGTGCCAGCAGTTTAGAGGCCATAGGCCGCGAGCAGTACTTC.

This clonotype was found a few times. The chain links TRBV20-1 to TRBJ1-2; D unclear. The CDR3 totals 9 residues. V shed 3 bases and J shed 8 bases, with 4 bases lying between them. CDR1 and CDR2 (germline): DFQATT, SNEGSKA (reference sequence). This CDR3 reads CSARLGYTF. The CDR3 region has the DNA TGCAGTGCTAGGTTAGGCTACACCTTC.

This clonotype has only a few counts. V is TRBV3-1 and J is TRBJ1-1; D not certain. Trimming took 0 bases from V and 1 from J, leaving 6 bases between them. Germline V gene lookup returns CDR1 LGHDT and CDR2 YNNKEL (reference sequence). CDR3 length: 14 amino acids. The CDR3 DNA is TGTGCCAGCAGCCAAGAGCACAGGAACACTGAAGCTTTCTTT. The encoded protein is CASSQEHRNTEAFF. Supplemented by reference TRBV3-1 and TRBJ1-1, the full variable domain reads DTAVSQTPKYLVTQMGNDKSIKCEQNLGHDTMYWYKQDSKKFLKIMFSYNNKELIINETVPNRFSPKSPDKAHLNLHINSLELGDSAVYFCASSQEHRNTEAFFGQGTRLTVV.

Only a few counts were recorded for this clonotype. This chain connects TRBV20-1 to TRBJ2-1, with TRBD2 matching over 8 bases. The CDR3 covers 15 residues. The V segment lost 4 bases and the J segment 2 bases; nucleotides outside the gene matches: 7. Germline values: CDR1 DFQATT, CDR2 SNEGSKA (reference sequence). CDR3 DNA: TGCAGTGCTAAACGTCGGGGGGGCCCCTACAATGAGCAGTTCTTC. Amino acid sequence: CSAKRRGGPYNEQFF.

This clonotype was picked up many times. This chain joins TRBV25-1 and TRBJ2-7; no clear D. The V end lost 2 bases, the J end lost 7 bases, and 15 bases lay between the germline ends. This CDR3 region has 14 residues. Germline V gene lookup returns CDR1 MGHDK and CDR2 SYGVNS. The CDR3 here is CASSEPDRLREQYF. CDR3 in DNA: TGTGCCAGCAGTGAACCGGACCGGCTGCGGGAGCAGTACTTC.

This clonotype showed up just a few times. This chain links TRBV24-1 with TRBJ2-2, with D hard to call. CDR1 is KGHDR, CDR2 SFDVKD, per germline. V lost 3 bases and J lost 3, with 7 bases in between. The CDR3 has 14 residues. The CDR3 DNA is TGTGCCACCAGTGATCACCAGTACACCGGGGAGCTGTTTTTT. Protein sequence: CATSDHQYTGELFF.

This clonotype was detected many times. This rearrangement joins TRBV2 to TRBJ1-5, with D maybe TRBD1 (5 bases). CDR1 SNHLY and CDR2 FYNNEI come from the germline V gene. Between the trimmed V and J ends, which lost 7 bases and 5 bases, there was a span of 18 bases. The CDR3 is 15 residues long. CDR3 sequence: CASTTGPPLDQPQHF. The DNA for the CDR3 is TGTGCCAGCACGACGGGGCCTCCTCTCGATCAGCCCCAGCATTTT.

The CDR3 spells CASSLPPGQGVLTDTQYF. Written as DNA, the CDR3 is TGTGCCAGCAGCTTACCACCGGGACAGGGGGTGTTGACAGATACGCAGTATTTT. The V gene is TRBV7-9, the J gene TRBJ2-3; 11 bases are shared with TRBD1. The germline V gene has CDR1 SEHNR and CDR2 FQNEAQ (reference sequence). V trimming: 2 bases; J trimming: 3 bases; junction bases outside the gene matches: 10. The CDR3 length is 18 residues.

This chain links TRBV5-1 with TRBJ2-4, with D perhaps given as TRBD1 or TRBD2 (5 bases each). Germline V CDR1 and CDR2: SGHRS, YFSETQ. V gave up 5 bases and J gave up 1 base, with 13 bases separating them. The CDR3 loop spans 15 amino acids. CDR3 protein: CASSVEGMAKNIQYF. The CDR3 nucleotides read TGCGCCAGCAGTGTTGAGGGGATGGCCAAAAACATTCAGTACTTC.

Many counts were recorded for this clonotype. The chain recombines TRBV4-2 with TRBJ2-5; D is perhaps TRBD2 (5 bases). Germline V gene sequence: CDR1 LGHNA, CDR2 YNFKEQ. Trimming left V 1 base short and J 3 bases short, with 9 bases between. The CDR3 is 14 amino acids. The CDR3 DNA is TGTGCCAGCAGCCAAGGATCAGCGGAAGAGACCCAGTACTTC. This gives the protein CASSQGSAEETQYF.

The CDR3 sequence is CASSLQSRWQGGNSPLHF. CDR3 nucleotides: TGCGCCAGCAGCCTCCAATCCCGCTGGCAGGGAGGTAATTCACCCCTCCACTTT. V usage is TRBV4-3 and J usage is TRBJ1-6, with a weak D call TRBD1 (5 bases). Per germline, CDR1 LGHNA and CDR2 YSLEER. V was cut by 4 bases and J by 6 bases, with 22 bases left in between. The CDR3 covers 18 residues.